This T cell receptor (beta chain) derives from a study of post-analysis software for immune sequencing data. Study-wide background: Disease trajectories encompassed relapsing-remitting, secondary progressive and progressive-relapsing multiple sclerosis.

Germline CDR1 is LNHNV and CDR2 is YYDKDF (reference sequence). The CDR3 covers 13 residues. The V gene lost 0 bases and the J gene lost 7 bases, with 9 bases spanning the gap. This clonotype was seen at least ten times. Its antigen is not identified. Study-level points and caveats: When patients were compared with controls, 4 or 5 TRBV segments were more frequent, TRBV5-6, TRBV5-1 and TRBV20-1 among them. Significantly lower normalized Chao1 diversity was seen in multiple sclerosis patients than in controls.

Unique-molecular-identifier-tagged TCR beta cDNA libraries were used. T cells numbering about 0.85 to 11 million yielded cDNA molecules that totaled about 500,000. TCRdb re-called the PCR reads through MiXCR, storing one row per CDR3 protein. The table lists some 240,000 distinct CDR3 sequences, 35% to 40% of them singletons, with 4% to 5.5% in the top ten. The sample was blood. This TCR derives from a girl aged 10 to 17 with multiple sclerosis. The genes are TRBV15 and TRBJ1-2; D ambiguous. DNA of the CDR3: TGTGCCACCAGCAGAGATTGGACCGGTGGCTACACCTTC. It is translated as CATSRDWTGGYTF.